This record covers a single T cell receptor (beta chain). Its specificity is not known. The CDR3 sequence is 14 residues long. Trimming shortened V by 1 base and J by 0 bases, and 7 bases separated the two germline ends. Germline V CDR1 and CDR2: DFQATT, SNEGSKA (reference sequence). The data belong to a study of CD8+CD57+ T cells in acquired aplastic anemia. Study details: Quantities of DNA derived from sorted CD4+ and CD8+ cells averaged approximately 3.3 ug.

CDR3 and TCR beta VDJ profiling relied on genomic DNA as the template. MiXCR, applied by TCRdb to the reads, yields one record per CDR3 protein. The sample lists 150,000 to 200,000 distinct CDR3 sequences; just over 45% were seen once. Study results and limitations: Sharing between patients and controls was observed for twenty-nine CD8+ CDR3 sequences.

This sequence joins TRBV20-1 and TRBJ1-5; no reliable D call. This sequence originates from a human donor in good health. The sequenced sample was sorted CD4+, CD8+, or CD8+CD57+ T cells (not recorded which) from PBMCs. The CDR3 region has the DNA TGCAGTGCTAGAGGTCTAGATAGCAATCAGCCCCAGCATTTT. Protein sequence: CSARGLDSNQPQHF.